This T cell receptor (beta chain) was obtained from a study of blood T cell repertoires in COVID-19. The method was immunoSEQ multiplex PCR; TCRdb's version includes in-frame clones alone and lacks a portion of them. Here the sample spans about 180,000 clones, 88% being singletons. The germline V and J ends were trimmed by 3 bases and 4 bases, with 12 bases remaining between them. Germline-derived CDR1 and CDR2 are MDHEN and SYDVKM. The CDR3 has 14 amino acids. Sequencing was performed on PBMCs or T cells enriched from blood (not recorded which). The chain uses TRBV28 and TRBJ2-5, with unresolved D. This receptor was identified in a woman aged 18-29 years who had recovered from COVID-19. The CDR3 DNA is TGTGCCAGCAGTTTTATTCAGAACCCAGAGACCCAGTACTTC. Its protein product is CASSFIQNPETQYF. Full variable domain (outside the CDR3, taken from reference TRBV28 and TRBJ2-5): DVKVTQSSRYLVKRTGEKVFLECVQDMDHENMFWYRQDPGLGLRLIYFSYDVKMKEKGDIPEGYSVSREKKERFSLILESASTNQTSMYLCASSFIQNPETQYFGPGTRLLVL.